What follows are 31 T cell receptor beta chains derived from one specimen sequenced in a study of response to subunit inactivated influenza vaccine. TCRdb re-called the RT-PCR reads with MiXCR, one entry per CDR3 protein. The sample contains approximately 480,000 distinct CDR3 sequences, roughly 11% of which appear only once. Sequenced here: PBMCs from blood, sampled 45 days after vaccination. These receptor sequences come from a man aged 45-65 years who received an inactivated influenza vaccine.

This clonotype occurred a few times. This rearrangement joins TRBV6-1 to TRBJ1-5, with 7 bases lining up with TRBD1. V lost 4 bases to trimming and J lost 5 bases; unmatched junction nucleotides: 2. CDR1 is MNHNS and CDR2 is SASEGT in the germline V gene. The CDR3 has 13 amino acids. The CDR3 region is CASSVRGDQPQHF. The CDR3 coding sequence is TGTGCCAGCAGTGTCAGGGGGGATCAGCCCCAGCATTTT.

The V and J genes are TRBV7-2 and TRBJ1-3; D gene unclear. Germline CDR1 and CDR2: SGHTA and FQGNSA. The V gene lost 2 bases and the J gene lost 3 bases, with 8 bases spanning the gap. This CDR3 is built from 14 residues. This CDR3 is CASSLNGYGNTIYF. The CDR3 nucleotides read TGTGCCAGCAGCTTAAACGGTTATGGAAACACCATATATTTT. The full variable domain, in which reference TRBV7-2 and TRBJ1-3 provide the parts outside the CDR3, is GAGVSQSPSNKVTEKGKDVELRCDPISGHTALYWYRQSLGQGLEFLIYFQGNSAPDKSGLPSDRFSAERTGGSVSTLTIQRTQQEDSAVYLCASSLNGYGNTIYFGEGSWLTVV.

The CDR3 sequence is CASSSGLAGVIDTQYF. The CDR3 DNA reads as TGTGCCAGCAGCTCCGGACTAGCGGGAGTTATAGATACGCAGTATTTT. The J gene is TRBJ2-3, the V gene TRBV7-2; 13 positions agree with TRBD2. In germline, CDR1 is SGHTA, CDR2 FQGNSA. V was pared by 4 bases and J by 5 bases, with 6 bases of the junction left unmatched. The CDR3 covers 16 residues. Filled out from reference TRBV7-2 and TRBJ2-3, the complete variable domain reads GAGVSQSPSNKVTEKGKDVELRCDPISGHTALYWYRQSLGQGLEFLIYFQGNSAPDKSGLPSDRFSAERTGGSVSTLTIQRTQQEDSAVYLCASSSGLAGVIDTQYFGPGTRLTVL.

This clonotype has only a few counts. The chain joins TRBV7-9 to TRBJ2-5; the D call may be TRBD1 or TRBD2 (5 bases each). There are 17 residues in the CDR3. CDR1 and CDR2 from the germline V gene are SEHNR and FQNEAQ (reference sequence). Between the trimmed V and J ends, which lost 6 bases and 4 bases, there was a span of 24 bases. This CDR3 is CASSLVRDLLARETQYF. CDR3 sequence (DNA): TGTGCCAGCAGTCTAGTCCGGGACCTCCTGGCACGAGAGACCCAGTACTTC.

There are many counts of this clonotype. The CDR3 loop is CAIQRGLEEKLFF. CDR3 coding DNA: TGTGCCATTCAGCGGGGGTTGGAAGAAAAACTGTTTTTT. The chain joins TRBV10-3 to TRBJ1-4; possible D gene TRBD1, 5 bases. The length of the CDR3 is 13 residues. V was cut by 9 bases and J by 8 bases, with 16 bases left in between. Looked up from germline, CDR1 is ENHRY and CDR2 is SYGVKD.

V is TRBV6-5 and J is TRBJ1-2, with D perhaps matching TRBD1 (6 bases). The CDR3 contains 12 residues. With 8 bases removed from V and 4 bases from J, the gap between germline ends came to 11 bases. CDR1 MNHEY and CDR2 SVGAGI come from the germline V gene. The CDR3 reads CASRGGGYGYTF. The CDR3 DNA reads TGTGCCAGCCGAGGAGGGGGCTATGGCTACACCTTC.

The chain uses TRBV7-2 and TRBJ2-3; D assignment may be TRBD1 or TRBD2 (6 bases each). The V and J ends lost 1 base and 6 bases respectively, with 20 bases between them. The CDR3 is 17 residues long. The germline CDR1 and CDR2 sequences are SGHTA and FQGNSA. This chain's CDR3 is CASSLGPGISGADTQYF. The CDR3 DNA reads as TGTGCCAGCAGCTTAGGGCCGGGGATTTCGGGGGCGGATACGCAGTATTTT.

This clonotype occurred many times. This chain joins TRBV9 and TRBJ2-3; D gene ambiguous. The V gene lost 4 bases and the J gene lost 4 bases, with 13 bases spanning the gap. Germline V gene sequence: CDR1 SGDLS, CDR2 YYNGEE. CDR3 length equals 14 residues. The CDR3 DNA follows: TGTGCCAGCAGCCTGGATATGGTCCCAGATACGCAGTATTTT. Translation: CASSLDMVPDTQYF.

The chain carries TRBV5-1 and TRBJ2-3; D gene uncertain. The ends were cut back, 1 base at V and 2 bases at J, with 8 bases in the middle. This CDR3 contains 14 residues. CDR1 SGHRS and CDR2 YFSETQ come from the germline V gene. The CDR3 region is CASSLSPPTDTQYF. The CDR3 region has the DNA TGCGCCAGCAGCTTGTCCCCTCCCACAGATACGCAGTATTTT.

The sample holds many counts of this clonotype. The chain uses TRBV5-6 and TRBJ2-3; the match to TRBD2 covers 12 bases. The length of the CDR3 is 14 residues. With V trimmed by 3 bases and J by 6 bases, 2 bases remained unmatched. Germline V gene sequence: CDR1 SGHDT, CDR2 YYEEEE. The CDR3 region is CASSSLAGGDTQYF. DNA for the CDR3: TGTGCCAGCAGCTCTCTAGCGGGAGGGGATACGCAGTATTTT.

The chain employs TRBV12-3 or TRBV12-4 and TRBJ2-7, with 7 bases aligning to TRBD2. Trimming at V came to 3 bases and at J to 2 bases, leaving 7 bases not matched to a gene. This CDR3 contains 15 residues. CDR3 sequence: CASSFGGGFTYEQYF. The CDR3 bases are TGTGCCAGCAGTTTTGGGGGGGGGTTTACCTACGAGCAGTACTTC.

CDR3 amino acids: CASSQGQGNGETQYF. CDR3 nucleotides: TGCGCCAGCAGCCAGGGACAGGGAAACGGCGAGACCCAGTACTTC. The V gene is TRBV5-1, the J gene TRBJ2-5; 9 nucleotides match TRBD1. The germline CDR1 and CDR2 sequences are SGHRS and YFSETQ. CDR3 length: 15 amino acids. V lost 4 bases and J lost 5; bases outside the gene matches: 9.

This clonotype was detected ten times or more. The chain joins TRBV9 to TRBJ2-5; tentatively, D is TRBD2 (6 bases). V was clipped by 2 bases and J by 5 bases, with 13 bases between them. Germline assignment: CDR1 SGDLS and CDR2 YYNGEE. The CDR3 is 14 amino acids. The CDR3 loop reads CASSVAGSGETQYF. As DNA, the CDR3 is TGTGCCAGCAGCGTGGCTGGAAGCGGGGAGACCCAGTACTTC.

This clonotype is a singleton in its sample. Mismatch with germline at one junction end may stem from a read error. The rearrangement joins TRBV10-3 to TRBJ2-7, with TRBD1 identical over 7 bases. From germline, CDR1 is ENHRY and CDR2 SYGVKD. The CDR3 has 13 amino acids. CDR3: CAISRRGSYELYF. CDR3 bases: TGTGCCATCTCTCGCAGGGGGTCCTACGAGCTGTACTTC.

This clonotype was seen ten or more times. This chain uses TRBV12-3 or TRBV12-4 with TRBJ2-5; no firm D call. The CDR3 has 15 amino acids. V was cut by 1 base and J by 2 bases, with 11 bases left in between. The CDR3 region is CASSLGSRIQETQYF. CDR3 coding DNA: TGTGCCAGCAGTTTAGGGTCGCGGATACAAGAGACCCAGTACTTC.

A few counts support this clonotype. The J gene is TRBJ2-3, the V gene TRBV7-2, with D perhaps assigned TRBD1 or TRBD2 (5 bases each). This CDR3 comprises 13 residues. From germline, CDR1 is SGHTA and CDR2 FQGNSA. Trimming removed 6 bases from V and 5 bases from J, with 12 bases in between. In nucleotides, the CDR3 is TGTGCCAGCAGGACACTAGGGGTAGATACGCAGTATTTT. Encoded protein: CASRTLGVDTQYF. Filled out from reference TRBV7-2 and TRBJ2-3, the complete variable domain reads GAGVSQSPSNKVTEKGKDVELRCDPISGHTALYWYRQSLGQGLEFLIYFQGNSAPDKSGLPSDRFSAERTGGSVSTLTIQRTQQEDSAVYLCASRTLGVDTQYFGPGTRLTVL.

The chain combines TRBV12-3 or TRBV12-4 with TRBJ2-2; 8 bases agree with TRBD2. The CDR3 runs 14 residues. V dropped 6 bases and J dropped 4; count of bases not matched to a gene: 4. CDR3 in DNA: TGTGCCAGCAGCCGGGGGGGCAGCACCGGGGAGCTGTTTTTT. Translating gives CASSRGGSTGELFF.

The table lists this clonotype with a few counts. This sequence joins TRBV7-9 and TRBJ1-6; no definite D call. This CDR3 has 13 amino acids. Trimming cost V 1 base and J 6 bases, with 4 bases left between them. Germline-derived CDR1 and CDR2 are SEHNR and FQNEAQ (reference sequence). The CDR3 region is CASSLDLNSPLHF. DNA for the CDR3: TGTGCCAGCAGCTTAGATCTTAATTCACCCCTCCACTTT.

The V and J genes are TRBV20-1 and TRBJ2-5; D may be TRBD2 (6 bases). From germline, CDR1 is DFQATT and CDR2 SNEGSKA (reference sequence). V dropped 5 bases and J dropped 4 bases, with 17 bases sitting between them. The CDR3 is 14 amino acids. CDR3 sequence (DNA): TGCAGTGCTCCCCCGGCGGGACGAGGAGAGACCCAGTACTTC. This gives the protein CSAPPAGRGETQYF.

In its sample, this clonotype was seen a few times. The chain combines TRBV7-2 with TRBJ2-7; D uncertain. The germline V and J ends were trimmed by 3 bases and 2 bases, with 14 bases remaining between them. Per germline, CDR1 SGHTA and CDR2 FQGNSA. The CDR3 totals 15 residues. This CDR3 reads CASSFQLMGTYEQYF. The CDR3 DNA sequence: TGTGCCAGCAGCTTCCAACTCATGGGAACCTACGAGCAGTACTTC.

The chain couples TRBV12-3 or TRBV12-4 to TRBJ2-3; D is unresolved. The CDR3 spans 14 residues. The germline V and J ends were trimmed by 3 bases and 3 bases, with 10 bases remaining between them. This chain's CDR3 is CASSLQGLTDTQYF. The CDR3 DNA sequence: TGTGCCAGCAGTTTGCAAGGCCTAACAGATACGCAGTATTTT.

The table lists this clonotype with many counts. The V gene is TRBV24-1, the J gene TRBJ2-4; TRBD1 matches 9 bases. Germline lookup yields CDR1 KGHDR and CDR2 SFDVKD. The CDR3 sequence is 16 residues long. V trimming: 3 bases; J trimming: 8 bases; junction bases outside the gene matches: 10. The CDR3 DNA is TGTGCCACCAGTGATCCAACCGGGACAGGGAGGGACATTCAGTACTTC. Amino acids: CATSDPTGTGRDIQYF.

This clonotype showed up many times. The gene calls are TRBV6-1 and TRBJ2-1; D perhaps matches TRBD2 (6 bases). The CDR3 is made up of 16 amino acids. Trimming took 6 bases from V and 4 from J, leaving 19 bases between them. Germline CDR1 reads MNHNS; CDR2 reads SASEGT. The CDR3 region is CASRRAGPPGYNEQFF. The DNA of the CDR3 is TGTGCCAGCAGGCGTGCGGGACCGCCTGGGTACAATGAGCAGTTCTTC.

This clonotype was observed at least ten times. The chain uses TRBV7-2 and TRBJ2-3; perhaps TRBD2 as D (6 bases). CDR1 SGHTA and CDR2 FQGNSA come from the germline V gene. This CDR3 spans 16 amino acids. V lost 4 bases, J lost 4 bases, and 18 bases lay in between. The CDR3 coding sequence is TGTGCCAGCAGCTGGGCTGGCGGGGAACGTTCAGATACGCAGTATTTT. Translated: CASSWAGGERSDTQYF. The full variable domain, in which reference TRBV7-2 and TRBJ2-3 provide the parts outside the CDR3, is GAGVSQSPSNKVTEKGKDVELRCDPISGHTALYWYRQSLGQGLEFLIYFQGNSAPDKSGLPSDRFSAERTGGSVSTLTIQRTQQEDSAVYLCASSWAGGERSDTQYFGPGTRLTVL.

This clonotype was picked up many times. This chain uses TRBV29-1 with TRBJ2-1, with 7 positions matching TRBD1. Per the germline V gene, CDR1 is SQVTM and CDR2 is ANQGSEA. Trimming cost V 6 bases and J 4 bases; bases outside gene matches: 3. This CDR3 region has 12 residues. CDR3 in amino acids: CSVPGQYNEQFF. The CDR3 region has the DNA TGCAGCGTCCCGGGACAGTACAATGAGCAGTTCTTC.

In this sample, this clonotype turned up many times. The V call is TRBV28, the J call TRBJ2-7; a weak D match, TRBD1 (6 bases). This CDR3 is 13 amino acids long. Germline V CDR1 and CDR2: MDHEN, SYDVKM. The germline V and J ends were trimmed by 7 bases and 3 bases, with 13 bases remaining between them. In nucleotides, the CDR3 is TGTGCCAGCATGACAGGAAAGGGCTACGAGCAGTACTTC. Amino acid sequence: CASMTGKGYEQYF.

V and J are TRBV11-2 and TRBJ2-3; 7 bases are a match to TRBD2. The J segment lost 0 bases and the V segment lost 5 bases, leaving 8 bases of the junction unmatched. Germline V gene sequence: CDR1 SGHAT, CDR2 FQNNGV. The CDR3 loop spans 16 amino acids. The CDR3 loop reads CASSALAEISTDTQYF. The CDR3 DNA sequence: TGTGCCAGCAGCGCGCTAGCGGAGATAAGCACAGATACGCAGTATTTT.

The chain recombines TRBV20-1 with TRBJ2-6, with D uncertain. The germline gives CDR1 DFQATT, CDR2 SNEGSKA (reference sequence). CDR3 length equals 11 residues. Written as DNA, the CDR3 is TGCAAGTACCCTGGGGCCAACGTCCTGACTTTC. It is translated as CKYPGANVLTF.

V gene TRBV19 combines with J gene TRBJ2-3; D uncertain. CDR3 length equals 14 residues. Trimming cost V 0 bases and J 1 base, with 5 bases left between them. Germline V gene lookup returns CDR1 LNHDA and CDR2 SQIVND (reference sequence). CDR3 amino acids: CASSIDGRTDTQYF. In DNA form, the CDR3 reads TGTGCCAGTAGTATAGACGGTCGCACAGATACGCAGTATTTT.

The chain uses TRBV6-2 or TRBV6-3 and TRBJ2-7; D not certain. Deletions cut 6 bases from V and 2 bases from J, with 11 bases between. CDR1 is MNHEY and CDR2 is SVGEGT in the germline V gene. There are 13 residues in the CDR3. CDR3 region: CASSPTTTYEQYF. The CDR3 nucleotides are TGTGCCAGCAGCCCAACCACAACCTACGAGCAGTACTTC.

This CDR3 reads CATGRPGPGGDTQYF. The CDR3, as DNA: TGTGCCACCGGGAGGCCTGGCCCGGGTGGGGATACGCAGTATTTT. The chain carries TRBV10-3 and TRBJ2-3, with 7 bases lining up with TRBD2. Per the germline V gene, CDR1 is ENHRY and CDR2 is SYGVKD. CDR3 length: 15 residues. The ends lost 10 bases at V and 6 bases at J; junction bases unmatched: 16.